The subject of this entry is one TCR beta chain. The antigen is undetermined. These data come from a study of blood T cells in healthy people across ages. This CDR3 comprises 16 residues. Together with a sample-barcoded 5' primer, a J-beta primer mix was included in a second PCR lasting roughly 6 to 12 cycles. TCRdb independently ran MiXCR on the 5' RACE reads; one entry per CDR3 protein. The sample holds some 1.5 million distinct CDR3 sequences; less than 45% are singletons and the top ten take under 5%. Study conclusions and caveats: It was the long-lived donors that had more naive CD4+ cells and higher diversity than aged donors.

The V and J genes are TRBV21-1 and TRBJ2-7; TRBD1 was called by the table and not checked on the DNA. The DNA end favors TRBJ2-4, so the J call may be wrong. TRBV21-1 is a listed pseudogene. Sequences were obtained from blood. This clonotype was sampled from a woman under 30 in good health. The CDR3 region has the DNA TGTGCCAGCAGCAAAGGAGGGGGCAGTTACCCAAACATTCAGTACTTC. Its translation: CASSKGGGSYPNIQYF.